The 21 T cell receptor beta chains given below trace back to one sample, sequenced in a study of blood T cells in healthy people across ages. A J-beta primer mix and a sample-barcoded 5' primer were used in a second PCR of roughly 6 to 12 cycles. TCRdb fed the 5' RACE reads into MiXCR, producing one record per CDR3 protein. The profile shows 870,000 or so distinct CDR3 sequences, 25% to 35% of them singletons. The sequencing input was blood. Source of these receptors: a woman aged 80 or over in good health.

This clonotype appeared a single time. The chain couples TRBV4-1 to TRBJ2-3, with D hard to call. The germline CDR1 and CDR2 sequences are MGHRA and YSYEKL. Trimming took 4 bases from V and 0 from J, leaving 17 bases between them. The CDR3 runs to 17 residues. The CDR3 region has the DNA TGCGCCAGCAGCCCCCTGGACCGCCGCCTTAGCACAGATACGCAGTATTTT. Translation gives CASSPLDRRLSTDTQYF.

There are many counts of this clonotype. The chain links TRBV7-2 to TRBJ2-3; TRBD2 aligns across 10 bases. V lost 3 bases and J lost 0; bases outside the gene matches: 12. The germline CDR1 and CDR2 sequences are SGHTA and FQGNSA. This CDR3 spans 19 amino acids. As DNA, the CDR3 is TGTGCCAGCAGCTTTAGGGCACTAGCGGGGAGATCTAGCACAGATACGCAGTATTTT. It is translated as CASSFRALAGRSSTDTQYF. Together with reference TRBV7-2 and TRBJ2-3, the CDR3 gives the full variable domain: GAGVSQSPSNKVTEKGKDVELRCDPISGHTALYWYRQSLGQGLEFLIYFQGNSAPDKSGLPSDRFSAERTGGSVSTLTIQRTQQEDSAVYLCASSFRALAGRSSTDTQYFGPGTRLTVL.

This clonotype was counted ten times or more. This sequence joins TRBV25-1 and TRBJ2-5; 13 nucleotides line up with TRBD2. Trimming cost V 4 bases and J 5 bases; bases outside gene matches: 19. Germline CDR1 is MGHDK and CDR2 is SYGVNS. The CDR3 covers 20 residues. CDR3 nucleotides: TGTGCCAGCAGTGGACGACTAGCGGGGGGCCGGCCAGGGAGGAGGGAGACCCAGTACTTC. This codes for CASSGRLAGGRPGRRETQYF.

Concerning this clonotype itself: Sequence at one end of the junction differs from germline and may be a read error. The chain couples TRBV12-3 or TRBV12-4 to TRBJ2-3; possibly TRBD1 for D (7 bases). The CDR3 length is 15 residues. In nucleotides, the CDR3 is TGTGCCAGCAGTTTCGGGGGACAGCCCACAGATGCGCAGTATTTT. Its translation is CASSFGGQPTDAQYF.

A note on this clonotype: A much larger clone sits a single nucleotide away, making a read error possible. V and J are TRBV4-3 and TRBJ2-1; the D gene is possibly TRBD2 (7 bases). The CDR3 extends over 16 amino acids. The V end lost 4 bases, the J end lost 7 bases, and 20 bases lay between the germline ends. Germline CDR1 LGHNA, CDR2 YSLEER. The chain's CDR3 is CASSRIRGGQPNEQFF. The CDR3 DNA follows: TGCGCCAGCAGCCGGATTAGGGGGGGGCAGCCAAATGAGCAGTTCTTC.

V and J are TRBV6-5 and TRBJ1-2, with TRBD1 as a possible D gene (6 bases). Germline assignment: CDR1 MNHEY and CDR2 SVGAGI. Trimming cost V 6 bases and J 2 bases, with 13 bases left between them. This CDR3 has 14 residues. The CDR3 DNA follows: TGTGCCAGCAGCCGACAGGCACGGAACTATGGCTACACCTTC. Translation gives CASSRQARNYGYTF.

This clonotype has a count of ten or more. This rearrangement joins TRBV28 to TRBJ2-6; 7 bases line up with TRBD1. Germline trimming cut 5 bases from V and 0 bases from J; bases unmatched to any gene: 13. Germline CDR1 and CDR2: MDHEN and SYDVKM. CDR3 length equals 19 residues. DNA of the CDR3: TGTGCCAGCAGTGAAACCGGGACAGCACCAAGCTCTGGGGCCAACGTCCTGACTTTC. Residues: CASSETGTAPSSGANVLTF. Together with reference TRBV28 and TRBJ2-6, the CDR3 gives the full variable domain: DVKVTQSSRYLVKRTGEKVFLECVQDMDHENMFWYRQDPGLGLRLIYFSYDVKMKEKGDIPEGYSVSREKKERFSLILESASTNQTSMYLCASSETGTAPSSGANVLTFGAGSRLTVL.

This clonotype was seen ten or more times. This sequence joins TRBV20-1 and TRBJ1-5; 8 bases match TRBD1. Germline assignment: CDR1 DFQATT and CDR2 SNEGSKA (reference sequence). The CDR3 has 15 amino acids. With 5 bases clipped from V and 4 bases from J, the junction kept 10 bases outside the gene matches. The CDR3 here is CSAYGQGPYNQPQHF. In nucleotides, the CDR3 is TGCAGTGCTTACGGACAGGGCCCGTATAATCAGCCCCAGCATTTT.

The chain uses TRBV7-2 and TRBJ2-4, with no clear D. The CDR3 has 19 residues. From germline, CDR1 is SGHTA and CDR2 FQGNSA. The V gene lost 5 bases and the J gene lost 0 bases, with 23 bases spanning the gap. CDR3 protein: CASSVDPLAPNLAKNIQYF. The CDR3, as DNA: TGTGCCAGCAGCGTAGATCCTTTAGCTCCAAACCTAGCCAAAAACATTCAGTACTTC.

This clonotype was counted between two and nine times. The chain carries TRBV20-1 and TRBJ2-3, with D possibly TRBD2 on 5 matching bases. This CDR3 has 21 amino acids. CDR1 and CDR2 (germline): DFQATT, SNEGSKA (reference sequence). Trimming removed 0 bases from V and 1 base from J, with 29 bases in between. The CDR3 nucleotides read TGCAGTGCTAGAGATCCGAATAAGAGGACTGTCCGGGCTTCGGGCACAGATACGCAGTATTTT. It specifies CSARDPNKRTVRASGTDTQYF.

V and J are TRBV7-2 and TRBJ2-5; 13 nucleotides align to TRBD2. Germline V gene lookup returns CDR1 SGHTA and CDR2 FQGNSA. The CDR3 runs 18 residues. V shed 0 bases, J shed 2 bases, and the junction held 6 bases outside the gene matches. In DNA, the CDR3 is TGTGCCAGCAGCTTAGCAGGGACTAGCGGGATCAAACAAGAGACCCAGTACTTC. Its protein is CASSLAGTSGIKQETQYF.

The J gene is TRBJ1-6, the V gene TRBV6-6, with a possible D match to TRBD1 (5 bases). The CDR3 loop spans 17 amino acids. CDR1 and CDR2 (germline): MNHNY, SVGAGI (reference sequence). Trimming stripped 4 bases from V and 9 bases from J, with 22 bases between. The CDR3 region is CASSFPFGTGGSSPLHF. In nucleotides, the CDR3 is TGTGCCAGCAGTTTCCCTTTCGGAACTGGGGGTAGTTCACCCCTCCACTTT.

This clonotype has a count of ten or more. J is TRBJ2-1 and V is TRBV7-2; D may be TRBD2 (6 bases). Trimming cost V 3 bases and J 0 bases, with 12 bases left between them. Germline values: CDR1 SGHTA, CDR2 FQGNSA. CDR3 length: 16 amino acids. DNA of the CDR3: TGTGCCAGCAGCTTCCAGACTAGGAGCTCCTACAATGAGCAGTTCTTC. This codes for CASSFQTRSSYNEQFF.

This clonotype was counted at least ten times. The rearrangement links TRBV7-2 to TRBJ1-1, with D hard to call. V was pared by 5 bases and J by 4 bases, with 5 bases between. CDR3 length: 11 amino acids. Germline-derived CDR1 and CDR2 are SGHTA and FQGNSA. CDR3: CASSPSTEAFF. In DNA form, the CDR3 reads TGTGCCAGCAGCCCCTCCACTGAAGCTTTCTTT.

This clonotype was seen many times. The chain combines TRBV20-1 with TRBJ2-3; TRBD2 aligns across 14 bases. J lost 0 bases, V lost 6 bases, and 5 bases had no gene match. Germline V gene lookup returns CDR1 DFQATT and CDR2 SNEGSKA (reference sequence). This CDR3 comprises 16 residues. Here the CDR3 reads CSARTSGGSSTDTQYF. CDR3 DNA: TGCAGTGCCCGGACTAGCGGGGGGTCCAGCACAGATACGCAGTATTTT.

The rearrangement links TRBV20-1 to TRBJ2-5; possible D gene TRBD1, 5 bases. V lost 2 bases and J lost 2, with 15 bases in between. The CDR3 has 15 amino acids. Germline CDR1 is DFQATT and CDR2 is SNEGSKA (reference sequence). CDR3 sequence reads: CSARPLLQVQETQYF. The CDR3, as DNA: TGCAGTGCTAGACCCTTACTACAGGTTCAAGAGACCCAGTACTTC.

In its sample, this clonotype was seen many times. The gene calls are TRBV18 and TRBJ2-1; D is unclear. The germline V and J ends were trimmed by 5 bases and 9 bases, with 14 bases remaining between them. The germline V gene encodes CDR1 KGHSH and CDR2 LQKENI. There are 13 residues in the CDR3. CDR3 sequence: CASSGGLEGEQFF. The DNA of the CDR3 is TGTGCCAGCTCAGGCGGATTGGAAGGTGAGCAGTTCTTC. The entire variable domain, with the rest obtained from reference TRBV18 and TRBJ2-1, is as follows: NAGVMQNPRHLVRRRGQEARLRCSPMKGHSHVYWYRQLPEEGLKFMVYLQKENIIDESGMPKERFSAEFPKEGPSILRIQQVVRGDSAAYFCASSGGLEGEQFFGPGTRLTVL.

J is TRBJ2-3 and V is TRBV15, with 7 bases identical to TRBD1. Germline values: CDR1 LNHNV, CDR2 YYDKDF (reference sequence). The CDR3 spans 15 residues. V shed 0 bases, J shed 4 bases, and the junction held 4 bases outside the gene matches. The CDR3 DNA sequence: TGTGCCACCAGCAGAGATCTAGGGGGCGCAGATACGCAGTATTTT. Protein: CATSRDLGGADTQYF.

CDR3 nucleotide sequence: TGTGCCAGCAGCCCAGGGGGACGCTCTGCGAGCACAGATACGCAGTATTTT. Translated: CASSPGGRSASTDTQYF. The chain has TRBV12-3 or TRBV12-4 and TRBJ2-3; 7 bases agree with TRBD1. This CDR3 is 17 amino acids long. After removal of 6 bases from V and 0 bases from J, the junction contained 12 bases not matched to a gene.

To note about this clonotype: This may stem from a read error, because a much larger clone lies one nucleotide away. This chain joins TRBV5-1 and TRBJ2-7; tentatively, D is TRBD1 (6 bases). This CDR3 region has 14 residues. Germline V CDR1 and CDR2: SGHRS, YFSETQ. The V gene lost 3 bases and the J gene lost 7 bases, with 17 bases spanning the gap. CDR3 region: CASSWEWQGIEQYF. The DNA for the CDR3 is TGCGCCAGCAGCTGGGAATGGCAGGGGATAGAGCAGTACTTC.

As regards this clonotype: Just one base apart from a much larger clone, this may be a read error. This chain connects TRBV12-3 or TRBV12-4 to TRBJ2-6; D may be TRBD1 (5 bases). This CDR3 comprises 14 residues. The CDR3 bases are TGTGCCAGCCGCGGTAATGCTGGGGCCAGCGTCCTGACTTTC. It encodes CASRGNAGASVLTF.